A single sample gave rise to the 23 T cell receptor beta chains below, sequenced in a study of identical twins (dated by TCRdb to about 2016). The library was prepared using 5' RACE. The listed sequencing device is Illumina HiSeq 2000. TCRdb reanalyzed the raw reads on its own, using fastp at Q25 for trimming and MiXCR for clone calling, and kept in-frame beta chains. Each entry merges the rows of one CDR3 protein and shows their most common DNA and genes. The sample records under 1 million distinct CDR3 sequences, roughly an eighth of which are singletons. About 1.5% of the sample is taken by the ten largest. In addition, the sample was reused for a study of yellow fever vaccine responses in identical twins.

Sample: PBMCs. The receptors were gathered from a woman younger than 30 in good health.

This clonotype was counted a few times. The V and J genes are TRBV6-2 or TRBV6-3 and TRBJ2-1; D remains ambiguous. CDR1 and CDR2 from the germline V gene are MNHEY and SVGEGT. CDR3 length: 15 residues. Trimming left V 3 bases short and J 1 base short, with 10 bases between. CDR3 protein: CASSYSTGSYNEQFF. For the CDR3, the DNA is TGTGCCAGCAGTTATTCGACTGGATCCTACAATGAGCAGTTCTTC.

This clonotype was picked up many times. At one boundary the junction diverges from the germline segment, which might be a read error. The V gene is TRBV5-1, the J gene TRBJ2-2; D remains unclear. This CDR3 spans 15 amino acids. Germline CDR1 is SGHRS and CDR2 is YFSETQ. CDR3 loop: CASSLEGTNTGELFF. CDR3 nucleotide sequence: TGTGCCAGCAGTTTAGAAGGGACGAACACCGGGGAGCTGTTTTTT.

This clonotype occurred a few times. The chain carries TRBV7-3 and TRBJ2-7, with D tentatively TRBD2 (7 bases). Deletions cut 3 bases from V and 8 bases from J, with 14 bases between. CDR1 and CDR2 (germline): SGHTA, FQGTGA. The CDR3 spans 13 residues. The CDR3 bases are TGTGCCAGCAGCTTTGAGGGGGGGGAGCAGCAGTACTTC. Residues: CASSFEGGEQQYF.

This clonotype occurred a few times. The V call is TRBV28, the J call TRBJ2-7, with 8 bases lining up with TRBD2. Trimming took 7 bases from V and 7 from J; bases not matched to a gene: 12. CDR1 MDHEN and CDR2 SYDVKM come from the germline V gene. This CDR3 comprises 14 residues. The CDR3 DNA sequence: TGTGCCAGCACCCCACGGGGGGGAAGAGGAGAGCAGTACGTC. Protein product: CASTPRGGRGEQYV.

The rearrangement links TRBV10-3 to TRBJ2-7, with a weak D call TRBD2 (6 bases). The V end was cut by 11 bases, the J end by 3 bases, with 20 bases between. The CDR3 extends over 14 amino acids. Looked up from germline, CDR1 is ENHRY and CDR2 is SYGVKD. Written as DNA, the CDR3 is TGTGCCGTCCCTGGAGGGTTTGGCTGCTACGAGCAGTACGTC. Protein: CAVPGGFGCYEQYV.

This clonotype has ten or more counts. The gene calls are TRBV29-1 and TRBJ2-2, with TRBD1 matching 7 bases. CDR3 size: 14 residues. The V segment lost 2 bases and the J segment 7 bases; nucleotides outside the gene matches: 7. The germline V gene encodes CDR1 SQVTM and CDR2 ANQGSEA. This CDR3 reads CSVESGRGIGELFF. In DNA form, the CDR3 reads TGCAGCGTTGAAAGCGGCAGGGGGATCGGGGAGCTGTTTTTT.

This clonotype was detected only a few times. This chain uses TRBV2 with TRBJ1-1; perhaps TRBD1 as D (5 bases). CDR3 length: 13 residues. Germline CDR1 and CDR2: SNHLY and FYNNEI. Trimming stripped 3 bases from V and 4 bases from J, with 9 bases between. CDR3 sequence: CASSEETATEAFF. CDR3 nucleotide sequence: TGTGCCAGCAGTGAGGAGACAGCCACTGAAGCTTTCTTT.

This clonotype turned up a few times. The chain links TRBV20-1 to TRBJ2-7, with TRBD1 identical over 7 bases. Germline V gives CDR1 DFQATT, CDR2 SNEGSKA (reference sequence). CDR3 length equals 14 residues. The trim removed 2 bases at V and 2 bases at J, leaving 6 bases unmatched. For the CDR3, the DNA is TGCAGTGCTAGAATGAAGGGGGCGCCCTACGAGCAGTACGTC. Translation: CSARMKGAPYEQYV.

In its sample, this clonotype was seen a few times. The chain uses TRBV9 and TRBJ1-1; no reliable D call. This CDR3 has 14 amino acids. The germline gives CDR1 SGDLS, CDR2 YYNGEE. V dropped 2 bases and J dropped 0 bases, with 8 bases sitting between them. The CDR3 spells CASSVNGMNTEAFF. The DNA for the CDR3 is TGTGCCAGCAGCGTTAACGGCATGAACACTGAAGCTTTCTTT.

Worth noting for this clonotype: This may come from a read error, since a much larger clone is one base off. This rearrangement joins TRBV4-1 to TRBJ2-7; TRBD2 matches 11 bases. J gave up 0 bases and V 7 bases, and 2 bases lay outside the gene matches. This CDR3 is built from 14 residues. The germline gives CDR1 MGHRA, CDR2 YSYEKL. CDR3 nucleotide sequence: TGCGCCAGCAAGACTAGCGGGGACTCCTACGAGCAGTACGTC. It specifies CASKTSGDSYEQYV.

The V and J genes are TRBV19 and TRBJ2-7, with 13 bases that match TRBD2. Germline CDR1 LNHDA, CDR2 SQIVND (reference sequence). The CDR3 covers 17 residues. J lost 0 bases, V lost 4 bases, and 6 bases had no gene match. The CDR3 spells CASSKGLAGTVSYEQYF. CDR3 nucleotide sequence: TGTGCCAGTAGTAAGGGACTAGCGGGGACGGTCTCCTACGAGCAGTACTTC.

This clonotype occurred a few times. The CDR3: CASSPNTGATSTDTQYF. The CDR3 nucleotides are TGTGCCAGCAGTCCCAACACGGGTGCCACTAGCACAGATACGCAGTATTTT. This sequence joins TRBV28 and TRBJ2-3; D unresolved. The V gene's germline CDR1 is MDHEN and CDR2 SYDVKM. V lost 5 bases, J lost 0 bases, and 18 bases lay in between. The CDR3 spans 17 residues.

This chain links TRBV2 with TRBJ2-5; D is perhaps TRBD1 (6 bases). CDR1 SNHLY and CDR2 FYNNEI come from the germline V gene. V was trimmed by 5 bases and J by 4 bases, leaving 17 bases between them. The CDR3 consists of 15 residues. The CDR3 loop is CASSLRLGRGETQYF. DNA for the CDR3: TGTGCCAGCAGTCTGAGGTTGGGCAGGGGAGAGACCCAGTACTTC. The whole variable domain, remainder taken from reference TRBV2 and TRBJ2-5, is EPEVTQTPSHQVTQMGQEVILRCVPISNHLYFYWYRQILGQKVEFLVSFYNNEISEKSEIFDDQFSVERPDGSNFTLKIRSTKLEDSAMYFCASSLRLGRGETQYFGPGTRLLVL.

The genes are TRBV28 and TRBJ1-2; D remains ambiguous. Germline V lookup: CDR1 MDHEN, CDR2 SYDVKM. This CDR3 comprises 16 residues. The V end lost 2 bases, the J end lost 8 bases, and 21 bases lay between the germline ends. CDR3 sequence: CASSLIPRKPSRGYTF. The CDR3 nucleotides read TGTGCCAGCAGTTTAATCCCGAGAAAGCCAAGCCGGGGCTACACCTTC.

In this sample, this clonotype turned up many times. The CDR3: CASSLLGGTSGTQYF. The CDR3 DNA follows: TGTGCCAGCAGTCTTTTGGGGGGGACTAGCGGGACCCAGTACTTC. The chain uses TRBV28 and TRBJ2-5, with 11 bases lining up with TRBD2. Trimming took 5 bases from V and 7 from J; bases not matched to a gene: 9. Germline CDR1 and CDR2: MDHEN and SYDVKM. This CDR3 is built from 15 residues.

This clonotype was detected a few times. The V gene is TRBV6-1, the J gene TRBJ2-1, with D maybe TRBD1 (6 bases). CDR3 length: 13 residues. V was cut by 4 bases and J by 10 bases, with 14 bases left in between. Germline V gives CDR1 MNHNS, CDR2 SASEGT. The CDR3 DNA follows: TGTGCCAGCAGTGGGTCGACAGGCCGGGAGCAGTTCTTC. Translated, it gives CASSGSTGREQFF.

This clonotype was counted between two and nine times. V usage is TRBV3-1 and J usage is TRBJ2-5; D uncertain. Germline CDR1 LGHDT, CDR2 YNNKEL (reference sequence). The CDR3 loop spans 15 amino acids. Trimming pared 0 bases from V and 5 bases from J, leaving 13 bases between. The CDR3 here is CASSQEANRLETQYF. CDR3 nucleotides: TGTGCCAGCAGCCAAGAGGCAAACCGACTGGAGACCCAGTACTTC.

This chain joins TRBV7-9 and TRBJ2-1; D remains ambiguous. Germline V gene data show CDR1 as SEHNR and CDR2 as FQNEAQ (reference sequence). With 5 bases removed from V and 1 base from J, the gap between germline ends came to 12 bases. CDR3 length: 15 amino acids. This chain's CDR3 is CASSPRPGSYNEQFF. CDR3 coding DNA: TGTGCCAGCAGCCCTAGGCCGGGTTCCTACAATGAGCAGTTCTTC.

The chain links TRBV5-6 to TRBJ2-1, with 7 bases that match TRBD1. After removal of 3 bases from V and 6 bases from J, the junction contained 12 bases not matched to a gene. The CDR3 is 16 amino acids. Germline V gives CDR1 SGHDT, CDR2 YYEEEE. The chain's CDR3 is CASSYLPGQLSNEQFF. The CDR3 nucleotides are TGTGCCAGCAGCTATCTTCCGGGACAGCTCTCCAATGAGCAGTTCTTC.

The V call is TRBV12-3 or TRBV12-4, the J call TRBJ2-3; 7 bases align to TRBD2. CDR3 length: 14 amino acids. J gave up 6 bases and V 3 bases, and 6 bases lay outside the gene matches. The CDR3 reads CASSFWRERDTQYF. DNA of the CDR3: TGTGCCAGCAGTTTTTGGCGGGAGCGGGATACGCAGTATTTT.

Here the CDR3 DNA reads TGCAGTGCTAGACGTGGGACCTACGGTAGCACTGAAGCTTTCTTT. Amino acid sequence: CSARRGTYGSTEAFF. V is TRBV20-1 and J is TRBJ1-1; TRBD1 is a possible D gene (5 bases). CDR1 and CDR2 (germline): DFQATT, SNEGSKA (reference sequence). This CDR3 region has 15 residues. Trimming removed 2 bases from V and 4 bases from J, with 17 bases in between.

The sample holds many counts of this clonotype. The rearrangement uses TRBV29-1 and TRBJ2-3, with D possibly being TRBD2 (7 bases). With 5 bases removed from V and 6 bases from J, the gap between germline ends came to 12 bases. The CDR3 totals 12 residues. The V gene's germline CDR1 is SQVTM and CDR2 ANQGSEA. The CDR3 DNA sequence: TGCAGCGTTTGTGAGGGGGGGGATACGCAGTATTTT. As protein: CSVCEGGDTQYF.

The rearrangement links TRBV7-9 to TRBJ1-5; weak D call: TRBD1 (6 bases). This CDR3 comprises 16 residues. Germline CDR1 reads SEHNR; CDR2 reads FQNEAQ (reference sequence). Deletions cut 5 bases from V and 5 bases from J, with 19 bases between. CDR3 bases: TGTGCCAGCAGCACCAACAGGGATTCGGGGGATCAGCCCCAGCATTTT. Its protein product is CASSTNRDSGDQPQHF.